This section outlines one T cell receptor (beta chain) sequence together with its context. Its specificity is unknown. This sample is part of a study of T cells in Graves' hyperthyroidism and ophthalmopathy. Study-level results: The model's output predicted ophthalmopathy at a median of roughly 6 months prior to onset. Most thyroid-expanded clonotypes above 0.001 were also found in blood.

Diagnosis relied on clinical symptoms, serum thyroxine and TRAb, thyroid ultrasound and orbital computed tomography. CDR3 length equals 15 residues. CDR1 and CDR2 (germline): WSHSY, SAAADI. V shed 4 bases and J 1 base; nucleotides not matched to a gene: 6. The CDR3 regions of TCR beta were amplified from RNA transcripts. The HTBI primer set was used in a first-round RT-PCR of the TCR CDR3. TCRdb reprocessed the multiplex PCR reads via MiXCR and lists one record per CDR3 protein. In the table there are hundreds of thousands of distinct CDR3 sequences, over 40% of which are singletons. The source is an adult man with Graves' disease, either hyperthyroidism or ophthalmopathy (not recorded which). Sequencing input: peripheral blood or thyroid tissue (not recorded which). V gene TRBV10-2 combines with J gene TRBJ1-1; 7 bases agree with TRBD1. CDR3 DNA sequence: TGCGCCAGCAGTGGGACAGGAACCAGGAACACTGAAGCTTTCTTT. As protein: CASSGTGTRNTEAFF.